This is a list of T cell receptor beta chains from one sample in a study of blood T cell repertoires in COVID-19. Data came from immunoSEQ multiplex PCR; TCRdb stores just in-frame clones and leaves some out. This table has some 150,000 clones, 87% appearing once. Sequencing was performed on peripheral blood. The source of these receptors is a man aged 45 to 65 who had recovered from COVID-19. CDR3s include the opening cysteine and the closing phenylalanine or tryptophan. The D gene is left open where the match is weak. The size of a clone is reported for some rows only, either as once, few or many, or as a class for expanded clones.

v_call: TRBV7-9
d_call: TRBD1
clone_size: NA
j_call: TRBJ2-7
cdr3_nt: TGTGCCAGCAGCTTAGCCGGGACAGGGGGCGCCGAGCAGTACTTC
cdr3_aa: CASSLAGTGGAEQYF

v_call: TRBV4-3
d_call: NA
clone_size: NA
j_call: TRBJ1-1
cdr3_nt: TGCGCCAGCAGCCAAGATTGGGGGGGGAACACTGAAGCTTTCTTT
cdr3_aa: CASSQDWGGNTEAFF

v_call: TRBV3-1/TRBV3-2
d_call: TRBD1
clone_size: once
j_call: TRBJ1-1
cdr3_nt: TGTGCCAGCAGCCAAGACTGGGACAGAGAAGCTTTCTTT
cdr3_aa: CASSQDWDREAFF

v_call: TRBV24-1
d_call: TRBD1
clone_size: NA
j_call: TRBJ2-1
cdr3_nt: TGTGCCACCAGTGTTGGGACAGGGTCTAACAATGAGCAGTTCTTC
cdr3_aa: CATSVGTGSNNEQFF

v_call: TRBV18
d_call: TRBD1
clone_size: NA
j_call: TRBJ2-4
cdr3_nt: TGTGCCAGCTCACCCGCCGGGACAGGAGCAAAAAACATTCAGTACTTC
cdr3_aa: CASSPAGTGAKNIQYF

v_call: TRBV5-1
d_call: TRBD1
clone_size: few
j_call: TRBJ1-6
cdr3_nt: TGCGCCAGCAGCTTACAGGGGGTAGGGGATAATTCACCCCTCCACTTT
cdr3_aa: CASSLQGVGDNSPLHF

v_call: TRBV6-2/TRBV6-3
d_call: TRBD1
clone_size: NA
j_call: TRBJ2-7
cdr3_nt: TGTGCCAGCAGTTTTTTACAGGGGGCCAACGAGCAGTACTTC
cdr3_aa: CASSFLQGANEQYF

v_call: TRBV11-3
d_call: NA
clone_size: NA
j_call: TRBJ2-3
cdr3_nt: TGTGCCAGCAGCTTAGTAGGGGCACGGGATACGCAGTATTTT
cdr3_aa: CASSLVGARDTQYF

v_call: TRBV12-3/TRBV12-4
d_call: NA
clone_size: NA
j_call: TRBJ2-7
cdr3_nt: TGTGCCAGCGGCTGGGGGGGGGCTTACGAGCAGTACTTC
cdr3_aa: CASGWGGAYEQYF

v_call: TRBV29-1
d_call: TRBD1
clone_size: NA
j_call: TRBJ1-2
cdr3_nt: TGCAGCGCCGAACCCGGACAGGGTGGTGGCTACACCTTC
cdr3_aa: CSAEPGQGGGYTF

v_call: TRBV30
d_call: TRBD1
clone_size: NA
j_call: TRBJ2-7
cdr3_nt: TGTGCCTGGAGTCCCGGACAGGGCAGCTCCTACGAGCAGTACTTC
cdr3_aa: CAWSPGQGSSYEQYF

v_call: TRBV3-1/TRBV3-2
d_call: NA
clone_size: NA
j_call: TRBJ2-5
cdr3_nt: TGTGCCAGCAGGCCAGGGCGGGGTCGACAGGAGACCCAGTACTTC
cdr3_aa: CASRPGRGRQETQYF

v_call: TRBV3-1/TRBV3-2
d_call: TRBD1
clone_size: NA
j_call: TRBJ2-5
cdr3_nt: TGTGCCAGCAGCCAAGGACAGGGGTTTCAAGAGACCCAGTACTTC
cdr3_aa: CASSQGQGFQETQYF

v_call: TRBV4-3
d_call: NA
clone_size: few
j_call: TRBJ1-2
cdr3_nt: TGCGCCAGCAGCCAAGAAAGAGGGTCTCTATACTATGGCTACACCTTC
cdr3_aa: CASSQERGSLYYGYTF

v_call: TRBV19
d_call: TRBD1
clone_size: few
j_call: TRBJ2-6
cdr3_nt: TGTGCCAGTAGTATAATCAACAGGGGGCTCGGTGGGGCCAACGTCCTGACTTTC
cdr3_aa: CASSIINRGLGGANVLTF

v_call: TRBV6-1
d_call: NA
clone_size: once
j_call: TRBJ1-2
cdr3_nt: TGTGCCAGCAGTGAAAAGGGGGGGACGGATAACTATGGCTACACCTTC
cdr3_aa: CASSEKGGTDNYGYTF

v_call: TRBV4-3
d_call: NA
clone_size: NA
j_call: TRBJ1-1
cdr3_nt: TGCGCCAGCAGCCAAGATAATTTTATTGAAGCTTTCTTT
cdr3_aa: CASSQDNFIEAFF

v_call: TRBV27
d_call: TRBD1
clone_size: few
j_call: TRBJ1-6
cdr3_nt: TGTGCCAGCGCCCCGGACAGGGGGTCACCCCTCCACTTT
cdr3_aa: CASAPDRGSPLHF

v_call: TRBV6-5
d_call: NA
clone_size: NA
j_call: TRBJ1-6
cdr3_nt: TGTGCCAGCAGTAGTGGCAGGGGCGGATCACCCCTCCACTTT
cdr3_aa: CASSSGRGGSPLHF

v_call: TRBV7-2
d_call: NA
clone_size: NA
j_call: TRBJ2-5
cdr3_nt: TGTGCCAGCAGCCCAGGACAGACCCCGTTGGGGACCCAGTACTTC
cdr3_aa: CASSPGQTPLGTQYF

v_call: TRBV5-1
d_call: TRBD1
clone_size: NA
j_call: TRBJ1-4
cdr3_nt: TGCGCCAGCAGCTCGGACAGGGGAGGTAATGAAAAACTGTTTTTT
cdr3_aa: CASSSDRGGNEKLFF

v_call: TRBV7-2
d_call: TRBD1
clone_size: NA
j_call: TRBJ2-1
cdr3_nt: TGTGCCAGCAGCCCCGACAGGGGGTACGGTGAGCAGTTCTTC
cdr3_aa: CASSPDRGYGEQFF

v_call: TRBV6-2/TRBV6-3
d_call: NA
clone_size: NA
j_call: TRBJ2-7
cdr3_nt: TGTGCCAGCAGTTACGCCCAGGGGGGTTTCTCCTACGAGCAGTACTTC
cdr3_aa: CASSYAQGGFSYEQYF

v_call: TRBV5-8
d_call: TRBD1
clone_size: NA
j_call: TRBJ1-5
cdr3_nt: TGTGCCAGCAGCCCGGGCTCGACAGGGGTTGGCAATCAGCCCCAGCATTTT
cdr3_aa: CASSPGSTGVGNQPQHF

v_call: TRBV18
d_call: TRBD1
clone_size: NA
j_call: TRBJ2-2
cdr3_nt: TGTGCCAGCTCACCACAGGGGACAGCAGGCGGGGAGCTGTTTTTT
cdr3_aa: CASSPQGTAGGELFF

v_call: TRBV7-8
d_call: TRBD1
clone_size: NA
j_call: TRBJ2-2
cdr3_nt: TGTGCCAGCACTCCGGGACAGGGGGACACCGGGGAGCTGTTTTTT
cdr3_aa: CASTPGQGDTGELFF

v_call: TRBV4-1
d_call: NA
clone_size: NA
j_call: TRBJ2-3
cdr3_nt: TGCGCCAGCAGCCAAGAAGAGACAGGCCCGGGGACAGATACGCAGTATTTT
cdr3_aa: CASSQEETGPGTDTQYF

v_call: TRBV6-2/TRBV6-3
d_call: NA
clone_size: NA
j_call: TRBJ1-5
cdr3_nt: TGTGCCAGCAGTTACGGAGATCAGCCCCAGCATTTT
cdr3_aa: CASSYGDQPQHF

v_call: TRBV2
d_call: NA
clone_size: NA
j_call: TRBJ1-2
cdr3_nt: TGTGCCAGCACCCGCCAGGACCCGGGGGGCTACACCTTC
cdr3_aa: CASTRQDPGGYTF

v_call: TRBV19
d_call: NA
clone_size: NA
j_call: TRBJ1-5
cdr3_nt: TGTGCCAGTAGTAACCGAAAGAAGGGGGACAATCAGCCCCAGCATTTT
cdr3_aa: CASSNRKKGDNQPQHF

v_call: TRBV3-1/TRBV3-2
d_call: NA
clone_size: NA
j_call: TRBJ1-4
cdr3_nt: TGTGCCAGCAGCCTCATCTCCGAGGAAGAAAAACTGTTTTTT
cdr3_aa: CASSLISEEEKLFF

v_call: TRBV11-3
d_call: NA
clone_size: NA
j_call: TRBJ2-7
cdr3_nt: TGTGCCAGCAGCCCTAGGGGGACGGAACCAATTGAGCAGTACTTC
cdr3_aa: CASSPRGTEPIEQYF

v_call: TRBV6-6
d_call: NA
clone_size: NA
j_call: TRBJ2-3
cdr3_nt: TGTCCTGGATGGCGCGGGGGCCCCCCGGATACGCAGTATTTT
cdr3_aa: CPGWRGGPPDTQYF

v_call: TRBV6-4
d_call: TRBD2
clone_size: NA
j_call: TRBJ2-7
cdr3_nt: TGTGCCAGCAGTAGACTAGCGGGGGCAACCTACGAGCAGTACTTC
cdr3_aa: CASSRLAGATYEQYF

v_call: TRBV5-6
d_call: TRBD1
clone_size: NA
j_call: TRBJ1-5
cdr3_nt: TGTGCCAGCAGTTTTGCAGGGGGACAGCCCCAGCATTTT
cdr3_aa: CASSFAGGQPQHF

v_call: TRBV7-2
d_call: TRBD2
clone_size: NA
j_call: TRBJ2-6
cdr3_nt: TGTGCCAACCATCCCGGGGGGGCCTCTGGGGCCAACGTCCTGACTTTC
cdr3_aa: CANHPGGASGANVLTF

v_call: TRBV5-6
d_call: NA
clone_size: NA
j_call: TRBJ1-6
cdr3_nt: TGTGCCAGCAGCTCGAACCGGGACGGGAGGTATAATTCACCCCTCCACTTT
cdr3_aa: CASSSNRDGRYNSPLHF

v_call: TRBV18
d_call: TRBD1
clone_size: NA
j_call: TRBJ1-1
cdr3_nt: TGTGCCAGCTCACAGGGACAGGGTTCCTCGAACACTGAAGCTTTCTTT
cdr3_aa: CASSQGQGSSNTEAFF

v_call: TRBV9
d_call: NA
clone_size: NA
j_call: TRBJ1-5
cdr3_nt: TGTGCCAGCAGCCCTGGGTCGGGAGTCAATCAGCCCCAGCATTTT
cdr3_aa: CASSPGSGVNQPQHF

v_call: TRBV7-2
d_call: NA
clone_size: NA
j_call: TRBJ1-1
cdr3_nt: TGTGCCAGCAGCTTAACGGAGGACACTGAAGCTTTCTTT
cdr3_aa: CASSLTEDTEAFF

v_call: TRBV2
d_call: NA
clone_size: NA
j_call: TRBJ1-2
cdr3_nt: TGTGCCAGCAGTCCGTCCCCTAACTATGGCTACACCTTC
cdr3_aa: CASSPSPNYGYTF

v_call: TRBV12-5
d_call: NA
clone_size: NA
j_call: TRBJ2-7
cdr3_nt: TGTGCTAGTGGTCCTCCTCTCGAGCAGTACTTC
cdr3_aa: CASGPPLEQYF

v_call: TRBV11-3
d_call: NA
clone_size: NA
j_call: TRBJ2-2
cdr3_nt: TGTGCCAGCAGCCCAGTGTCGAACACCGGGGAGCTGTTTTTT
cdr3_aa: CASSPVSNTGELFF

v_call: TRBV6-5
d_call: TRBD2
clone_size: NA
j_call: TRBJ2-7
cdr3_nt: TGTGCCAGCAGTTCGGGACTAGCGGGGGGGCCGTACGAGCAGTACTTC
cdr3_aa: CASSSGLAGGPYEQYF